The 26 T cell receptor beta chains presented below share a single source sample, sequenced in a study of blood T cell repertoires in COVID-19. Produced via immunoSEQ multiplex PCR; TCRdb's table is partial and in-frame only. The top ten clones hold 3% to 4.5% of a sample with 120,000 to 150,000 clones, 70% to 85% of them seen once. The specimen was peripheral blood. These receptors all come from a man aged 60-69 years with acute or convalescent COVID-19.

The chain joins TRBV7-6 to TRBJ2-1; 9 bases are a match to TRBD2. This CDR3 spans 15 amino acids. Germline assignment: CDR1 SGHVS and CDR2 FNYEAQ. The ends lost 5 bases at V and 7 bases at J; junction bases unmatched: 9. The CDR3 nucleotides read TGTGCCAGCAGCAGCGGGGGAACTAGCGGGAATGAGCAGTTCTTC. Translated: CASSSGGTSGNEQFF.

This clone was recorded at least ten times. The V call is TRBV19, the J call TRBJ2-7; weak D call: TRBD1 (6 bases). Trimming left V 6 bases short and J 5 bases short, with 11 bases between. Germline V gene data show CDR1 as LNHDA and CDR2 as SQIVND (reference sequence). The CDR3 is 12 amino acids. CDR3 in DNA: TGTGCCAGTAGAAACAGGGAACACGAGCAGTACTTC. Translation gives CASRNREHEQYF.

In its sample, this clone was seen once. This rearrangement joins TRBV3-1 (or the pseudogene TRBV3-2) to TRBJ2-3; perhaps TRBD2 as D (5 bases). V lost 2 bases and J lost 2, with 8 bases in between. The CDR3 runs to 14 residues. Germline loops: CDR1 LGHDT, CDR2 YNNKEL (reference sequence). DNA of the CDR3: TGTGCCAGCAGCCAACGGGGTTACACAGATACGCAGTATTTT. Amino acid sequence: CASSQRGYTDTQYF.

The chain recombines TRBV18 with TRBJ2-2, with D hard to call. Trimming stripped 3 bases from V and 1 base from J, with 6 bases between. This CDR3 has 14 amino acids. Germline V lookup: CDR1 KGHSH, CDR2 LQKENI. CDR3 sequence reads: CASSPPGNTGELFF. In nucleotides, the CDR3 is TGTGCCAGCTCACCCCCAGGGAACACCGGGGAGCTGTTTTTT. Full variable domain (remainder filled in from reference TRBV18 and TRBJ2-2): NAGVMQNPRHLVRRRGQEARLRCSPMKGHSHVYWYRQLPEEGLKFMVYLQKENIIDESGMPKERFSAEFPKEGPSILRIQQVVRGDSAAYFCASSPPGNTGELFFGEGSRLTVL.

This rearrangement joins TRBV5-1 to TRBJ1-1; a weak D match, TRBD1 (6 bases). This CDR3 comprises 15 residues. The V end was cut by 1 base, the J end by 1 base, with 11 bases between. Germline assignment: CDR1 SGHRS and CDR2 YFSETQ. CDR3 sequence (DNA): TGCGCCAGCAGCTTGACGACAGGAGAGAACACTGAAGCTTTCTTT. Translation: CASSLTTGENTEAFF.

The V call is TRBV5-4, the J call TRBJ2-7; 7 nucleotides line up with TRBD2. This CDR3 spans 15 amino acids. Losses at the gene ends were 0 bases for V and 6 bases for J; bases not matched to a gene: 9. In germline, CDR1 is SGHNT, CDR2 YYREEE (reference sequence). The CDR3 reads CASSLGGGSPSEQYF. In DNA, the CDR3 is TGTGCCAGCAGCTTGGGGGGCGGGAGCCCAAGCGAGCAGTACTTC.

The V call is TRBV7-2, the J call TRBJ2-7; D unresolved. Germline-derived CDR1 and CDR2 are SGHTA and FQGNSA. V gave up 0 bases and J gave up 5 bases, with 2 bases separating them. This CDR3 has 11 residues. This CDR3 is CASSLANEQYF. DNA for the CDR3: TGTGCCAGCAGCTTAGCCAACGAGCAGTACTTC.

The CDR3 reads CASSLGGMNTEAFF. The CDR3, as DNA: TGTGCCAGCAGCTTAGGGGGGATGAACACTGAAGCTTTCTTT. The chain carries TRBV7-3 and TRBJ1-1; maybe TRBD1 (5 bases). Germline V gene sequence: CDR1 SGHTA, CDR2 FQGTGA. This CDR3 spans 14 amino acids. V shed 2 bases and J shed 0 bases, with 7 bases lying between them.

V gene TRBV4-2 combines with J gene TRBJ1-2; D is uncertain. The CDR3 loop spans 15 amino acids. V was cut by 0 bases and J by 2 bases, with 10 bases left in between. CDR1 is LGHNA, CDR2 YNFKEQ, per germline. This chain's CDR3 is CASSQDIGENYGYTF. In DNA, the CDR3 is TGTGCCAGCAGCCAAGATATTGGAGAGAACTATGGCTACACCTTC.

The rearrangement links TRBV18 to TRBJ2-7; 12 bases agree with TRBD2. V lost 4 bases to trimming and J lost 5 bases; unmatched junction nucleotides: 18. This CDR3 is 19 amino acids long. The V gene's germline CDR1 is KGHSH and CDR2 LQKENI. The CDR3 sequence is CASSRLLAGGPVDPHEQYF. CDR3 bases: TGTGCCAGCTCACGCCTCCTAGCGGGAGGGCCAGTAGACCCCCACGAGCAGTACTTC.

This clone was seen only a few times. CDR3 residues: CASSPRGQGEKLFF. The CDR3 nucleotides read TGTGCCAGCAGCCCCAGGGGGCAGGGTGAAAAACTGTTTTTT. The chain uses TRBV3-1 (or the pseudogene TRBV3-2) and TRBJ1-4; 8 bases align to TRBD1. J gave up 7 bases and V 4 bases, and 5 bases lay outside the gene matches. Germline V gene lookup returns CDR1 LGHDT and CDR2 YNNKEL (reference sequence). This CDR3 contains 14 residues.

V and J are TRBV5-8 and TRBJ1-5, with 7 bases aligning to TRBD1. With 7 bases clipped from V and 5 bases from J, the junction kept 15 bases outside the gene matches. Germline assignment: CDR1 SGHTS and CDR2 YDEGEE. CDR3 length: 16 residues. Written as DNA, the CDR3 is TGTGCCAGCCTGAGCCTTACAGGGGTCAGGGATCAGCCCCAGCATTTT. It specifies CASLSLTGVRDQPQHF.

The CDR3 loop is CASSEQGQGKTQYF. In nucleotides, the CDR3 is TGTGCCAGCAGTGAACAGGGACAGGGTAAAACTCAGTACTTC. The chain joins TRBV2 to TRBJ2-4, with 9 bases matching TRBD1. Germline lookup yields CDR1 SNHLY and CDR2 FYNNEI. J gave up 12 bases and V 2 bases, and 8 bases lay outside the gene matches. The CDR3 consists of 14 residues.

V usage is TRBV28 and J usage is TRBJ2-2, with 10 bases that match TRBD1. The CDR3 extends over 15 amino acids. The V gene end was trimmed by 6 bases and the J gene end by 4 bases; junction bases not matched to a gene: 5. The V gene's germline CDR1 is MDHEN and CDR2 SYDVKM. DNA for the CDR3: TGTGCCAGCAGCGGACAGGGGGTAGCCACCGGGGAGCTGTTTTTT. Its translation is CASSGQGVATGELFF.

The chain uses TRBV2 and TRBJ2-7; D call uncertain. V was shortened by 5 bases and J by 0 bases, with 5 bases between the two germline ends. The CDR3 sequence is 12 residues long. Germline values: CDR1 SNHLY, CDR2 FYNNEI. DNA for the CDR3: TGTGCCAGCAGTCTCAGCTCCTACGAGCAGTACTTC. This sequence encodes CASSLSSYEQYF.

The chain recombines TRBV19 with TRBJ1-1; 7 nucleotides align to TRBD1. The CDR3 sequence is 15 residues long. Trimming cost V 3 bases and J 0 bases; bases outside gene matches: 4. Per the germline V gene, CDR1 is LNHDA and CDR2 is SQIVND (reference sequence). The CDR3 region has the DNA TGTGCCAGTAGTATGGGACAGAATTTGAACACTGAAGCTTTCTTT. This translates into CASSMGQNLNTEAFF.

The rearrangement uses TRBV4-1 and TRBJ1-5; D perhaps matches TRBD1 (5 bases). The CDR3 sequence is 18 residues long. Trimming shortened V by 0 bases and J by 1 base, and 16 bases separated the two germline ends. CDR1 is MGHRA, CDR2 YSYEKL, per germline. CDR3 in amino acids: CASSQEGGGWGSNQPQHF. DNA of the CDR3: TGCGCCAGCAGCCAAGAAGGTGGGGGGTGGGGCAGCAATCAGCCCCAGCATTTT.

V and J are TRBV5-1 and TRBJ2-5; 8 positions match TRBD2. V was clipped by 0 bases and J by 0 bases; unmatched bases: 4. The germline gives CDR1 SGHRS, CDR2 YFSETQ. The CDR3 loop spans 16 amino acids. The CDR3 spells CASSLGASGHQETQYF. The CDR3 coding sequence is TGCGCCAGCAGCTTGGGGGCTAGCGGGCACCAAGAGACCCAGTACTTC.

This clone appeared once. The chain employs TRBV28 and TRBJ1-4; a possible D gene is TRBD1 (5 bases). The V gene's germline CDR1 is MDHEN and CDR2 SYDVKM. The CDR3 loop spans 13 amino acids. Trimming removed 6 bases from V and 8 bases from J, with 13 bases in between. The CDR3 sequence is CASRDTGREKLFF. The CDR3 DNA follows: TGTGCCAGCAGGGACACGGGCCGAGAAAAACTGTTTTTT.

The chain joins TRBV4-3 to TRBJ1-4, with 7 bases aligning to TRBD1. V shed 4 bases, J shed 1 base, and the junction held 6 bases outside the gene matches. Germline lookup yields CDR1 LGHNA and CDR2 YSLEER. This CDR3 is 16 amino acids long. This CDR3 reads CASSRVHRGTNEKLFF. The CDR3 nucleotides are TGCGCCAGCAGCCGAGTACACAGGGGAACTAATGAAAAACTGTTTTTT.

Only a few counts were recorded for this clone. V is TRBV2 and J is TRBJ1-4; 8 positions match TRBD1. This CDR3 comprises 14 residues. With V trimmed by 9 bases and J by 8 bases, 11 bases remained unmatched. Germline lookup yields CDR1 SNHLY and CDR2 FYNNEI. The CDR3: CASEGQAQREKLFF. CDR3 sequence (DNA): TGTGCCAGTGAGGGACAGGCCCAGAGGGAAAAACTGTTTTTT.

This clone has just a few counts. Other DNA sequences in the sample encode the same CDR3. The chain uses TRBV3-1 (or the pseudogene TRBV3-2) and TRBJ2-7; D ambiguous. The CDR3 runs 12 residues. The ends were cut back, 3 bases at V and 5 bases at J, with 8 bases in the middle. The germline V gene has CDR1 LGHDT and CDR2 YNNKEL (reference sequence). CDR3 region: CASSHGLDEQYF. The CDR3 region has the DNA TGTGCCAGCAGCCATGGTTTAGACGAGCAGTACTTC.

The chain has TRBV5-1 and TRBJ1-4, with TRBD1 matching 8 bases. CDR1 SGHRS and CDR2 YFSETQ come from the germline V gene. J gave up 7 bases and V 0 bases, and 8 bases lay outside the gene matches. There are 16 residues in the CDR3. In DNA, the CDR3 is TGCGCCAGCAGCTTGGCCTCAGGAGGGACAGGTGAAAAACTGTTTTTT. Amino acid sequence: CASSLASGGTGEKLFF.

The chain joins TRBV6-5 to TRBJ1-2; TRBD1 aligns across 7 bases. The germline CDR1 and CDR2 sequences are MNHEY and SVGAGI. The CDR3 consists of 15 residues. V trimming: 6 bases; J trimming: 3 bases; junction bases outside the gene matches: 10. The CDR3 nucleotides read TGTGCCAGCAGGGGAGACGGGACAGCGTACTATGGCTACACCTTC. Translated, it gives CASRGDGTAYYGYTF.

In this sample, this clone turned up a few times. This sequence joins TRBV2 and TRBJ1-1, with D maybe TRBD1 (5 bases). The CDR3 has 17 residues. The germline V gene has CDR1 SNHLY and CDR2 FYNNEI. V gave up 0 bases and J gave up 4 bases, with 18 bases separating them. CDR3 in DNA: TGTGCCAGCAGTGAAGCGCGCCTGACAGCCAAGGGCACTGAAGCTTTCTTT. It is translated as CASSEARLTAKGTEAFF.

V gene TRBV30 combines with J gene TRBJ2-1; D may be TRBD2 (5 bases). V shed 3 bases and J shed 9 bases, with 21 bases lying between them. CDR1 is GTSNPN, CDR2 SVGIG, per germline (reference sequence). This CDR3 has 15 residues. The CDR3 spells CAWRDPSGNPFEQFF. CDR3 nucleotides: TGTGCCTGGAGAGATCCGTCCGGGAACCCCTTTGAGCAGTTCTTC. Together with reference TRBV30 and TRBJ2-1, the CDR3 gives the full variable domain: SQTIHQWPATLVQPVGSPLSLECTVEGTSNPNLYWYRQAAGRGLQLLFYSVGIGQISSEVPQNLSASRPQDRQFILSSKKLLLSDSGFYLCAWRDPSGNPFEQFFGPGTRLTVL.